This entry features one TCR beta chain sequence. This sample stems from a study of OX40 agonist ivuxolimab in advanced cancers. Whole-study context: Participants averaged 60 years of age (range roughly 23 to 80) and were approximately 81% male.

The repertoire was sequenced with immunoSEQ multiplex PCR; TCRdb's copy has only in-frame clones and lacks some. The data show about 98,000 clones, with roughly nine tenths seen just once and 0.8% to 1% held by the top ten. Peripheral blood came from all dose cohorts at three timepoints. This CDR3 comprises 13 residues. Trimming left V 2 bases short and J 5 bases short, with 9 bases between. Germline V gives CDR1 SGHNT, CDR2 YENEEA. The source of this sequence is an adult with an advanced solid tumor such as melanoma, head and neck, liver or kidney cancer. This chain connects TRBV11-3 to TRBJ1-1; no reliable D call. Sequences were derived from CD4+ or CD8+ T cells sorted from blood, sampled in a trial of the OX40 agonist ivuxolimab. The CDR3 nucleotides read TGTGCCAGCAGCTTATACACCGGAACTGAAGCTTTCTTT. It is translated as CASSLYTGTEAFF.